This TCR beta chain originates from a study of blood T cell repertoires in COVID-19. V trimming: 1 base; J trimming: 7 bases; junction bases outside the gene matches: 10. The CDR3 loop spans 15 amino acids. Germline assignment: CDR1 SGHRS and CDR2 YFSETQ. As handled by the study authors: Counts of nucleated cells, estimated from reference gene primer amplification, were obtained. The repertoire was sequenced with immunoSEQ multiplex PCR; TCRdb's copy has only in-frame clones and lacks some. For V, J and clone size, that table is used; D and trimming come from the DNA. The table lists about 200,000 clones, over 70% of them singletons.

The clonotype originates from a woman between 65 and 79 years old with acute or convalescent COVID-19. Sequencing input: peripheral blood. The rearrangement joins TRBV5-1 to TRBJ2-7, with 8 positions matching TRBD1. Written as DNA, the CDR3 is TGCGCCAGCAGCTTGTCGACAGGGGTCACGGGAGAGCAGTACTTC. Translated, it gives CASSLSTGVTGEQYF.